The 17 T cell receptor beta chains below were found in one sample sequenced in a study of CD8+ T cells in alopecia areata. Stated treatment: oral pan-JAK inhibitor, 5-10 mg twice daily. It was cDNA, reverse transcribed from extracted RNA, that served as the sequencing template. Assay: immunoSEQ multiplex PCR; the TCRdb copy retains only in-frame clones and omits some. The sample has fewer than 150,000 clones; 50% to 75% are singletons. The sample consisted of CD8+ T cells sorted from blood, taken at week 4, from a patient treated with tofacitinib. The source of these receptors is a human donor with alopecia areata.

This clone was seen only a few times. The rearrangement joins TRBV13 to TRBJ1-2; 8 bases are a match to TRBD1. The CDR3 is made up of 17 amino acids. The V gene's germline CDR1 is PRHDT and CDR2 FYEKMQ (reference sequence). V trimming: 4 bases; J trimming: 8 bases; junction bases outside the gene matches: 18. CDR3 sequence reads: CASSSRDRSILPMGYTF. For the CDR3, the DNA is TGTGCCAGCAGCTCCAGGGACAGGTCCATACTTCCTATGGGCTACACCTTC.

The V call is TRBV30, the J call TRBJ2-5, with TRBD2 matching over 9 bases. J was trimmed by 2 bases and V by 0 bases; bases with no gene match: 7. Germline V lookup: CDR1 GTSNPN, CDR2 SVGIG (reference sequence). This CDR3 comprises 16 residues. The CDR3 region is CAWSVLRGGRQETQYF. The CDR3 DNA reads TGTGCCTGGAGTGTACTGCGGGGGGGTCGGCAAGAGACCCAGTACTTC.

The DNA of the CDR3 is TGTGCCAGCAGCCCTGGCAGAGTGAACACTGAAGCTTTCTTT. Translating it yields CASSPGRVNTEAFF. The chain uses TRBV5-4 and TRBJ1-1; no definite D call. This CDR3 region has 14 residues. Germline CDR1 is SGHNT and CDR2 is YYREEE (reference sequence). V dropped 4 bases and J dropped 0 bases, with 10 bases sitting between them.

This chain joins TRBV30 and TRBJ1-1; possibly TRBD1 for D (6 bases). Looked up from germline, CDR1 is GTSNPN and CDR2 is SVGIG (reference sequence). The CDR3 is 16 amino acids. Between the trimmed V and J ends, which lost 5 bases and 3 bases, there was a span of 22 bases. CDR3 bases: TGTGCCTGGGCCTTTCCAGCTGCAGGGGCTCACACTGAAGCTTTCTTT. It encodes CAWAFPAAGAHTEAFF.

The CDR3 region has the DNA TGCACCAGCAGCCAAGGTCCTAGCGGGGCTTCCTACAATGAGCAGTTCTTC. Residues: CTSSQGPSGASYNEQFF. This chain uses TRBV1 with TRBJ2-1; the D call TRBD2 from the table was never checked on the DNA. TRBV1 has pseudogene status. This CDR3 has 17 residues.

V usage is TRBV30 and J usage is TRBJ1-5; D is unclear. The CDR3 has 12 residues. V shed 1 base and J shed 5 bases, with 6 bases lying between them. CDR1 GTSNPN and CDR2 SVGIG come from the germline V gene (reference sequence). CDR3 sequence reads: CAWSGPYQPQHF. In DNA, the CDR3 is TGTGCCTGGAGTGGACCTTATCAGCCCCAGCATTTT.

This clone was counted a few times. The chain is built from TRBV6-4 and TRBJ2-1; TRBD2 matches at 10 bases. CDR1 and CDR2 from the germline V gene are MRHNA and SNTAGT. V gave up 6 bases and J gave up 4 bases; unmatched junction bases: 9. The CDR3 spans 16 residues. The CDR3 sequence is CASSQTSGAPYNEQFF. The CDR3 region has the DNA TGTGCCAGCAGCCAAACTAGCGGGGCGCCATACAATGAGCAGTTCTTC.

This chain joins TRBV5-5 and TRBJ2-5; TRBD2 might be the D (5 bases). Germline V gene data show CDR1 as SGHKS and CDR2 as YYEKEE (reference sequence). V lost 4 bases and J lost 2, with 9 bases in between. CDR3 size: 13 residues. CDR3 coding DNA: TGTGCCAGCAGCCCGGACTCTCAAGAGACCCAGTACTTC. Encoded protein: CASSPDSQETQYF.

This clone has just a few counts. The CDR3 nucleotides read TGCAGCGTTGTCAGGGGAACATACAATGAGCAGTTCTTC. This codes for CSVVRGTYNEQFF. The genes are TRBV29-1 and TRBJ2-1; TRBD1 is a possible D gene (6 bases). The CDR3 loop spans 13 amino acids. Germline values: CDR1 SQVTM, CDR2 ANQGSEA. V was cut by 4 bases and J by 4 bases, with 11 bases left in between.

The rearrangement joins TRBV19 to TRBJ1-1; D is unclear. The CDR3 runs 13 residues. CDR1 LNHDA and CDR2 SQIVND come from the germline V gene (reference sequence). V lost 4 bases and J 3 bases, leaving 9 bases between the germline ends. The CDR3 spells CASSKATYTEAFF. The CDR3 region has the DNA TGTGCCAGTAGTAAGGCGACGTACACTGAAGCTTTCTTT.

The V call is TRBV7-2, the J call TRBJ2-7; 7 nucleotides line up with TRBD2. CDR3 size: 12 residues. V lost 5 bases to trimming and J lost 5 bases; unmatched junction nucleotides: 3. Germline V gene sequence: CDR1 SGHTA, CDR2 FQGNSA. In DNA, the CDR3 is TGTGCCAGCAGCCCTACTAGCGACGAGCAGTACTTC. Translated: CASSPTSDEQYF. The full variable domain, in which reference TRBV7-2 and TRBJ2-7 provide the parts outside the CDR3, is GAGVSQSPSNKVTEKGKDVELRCDPISGHTALYWYRQSLGQGLEFLIYFQGNSAPDKSGLPSDRFSAERTGGSVSTLTIQRTQQEDSAVYLCASSPTSDEQYFGPGTRLTVT.

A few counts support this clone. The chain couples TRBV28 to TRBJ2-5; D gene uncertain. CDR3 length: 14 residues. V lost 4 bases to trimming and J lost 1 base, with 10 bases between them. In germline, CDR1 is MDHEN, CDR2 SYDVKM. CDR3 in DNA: TGTGCCAGCAGTTCACTGGTTAGCCAAGAGACCCAGTACTTC. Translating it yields CASSSLVSQETQYF.

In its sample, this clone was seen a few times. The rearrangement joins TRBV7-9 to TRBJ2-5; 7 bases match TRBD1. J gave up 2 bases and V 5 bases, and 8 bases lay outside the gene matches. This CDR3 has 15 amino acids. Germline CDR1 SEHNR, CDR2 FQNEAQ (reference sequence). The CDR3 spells CASSRGQVEQETQYF. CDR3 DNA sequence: TGTGCCAGCAGCCGAGGACAGGTAGAGCAAGAGACCCAGTACTTC.

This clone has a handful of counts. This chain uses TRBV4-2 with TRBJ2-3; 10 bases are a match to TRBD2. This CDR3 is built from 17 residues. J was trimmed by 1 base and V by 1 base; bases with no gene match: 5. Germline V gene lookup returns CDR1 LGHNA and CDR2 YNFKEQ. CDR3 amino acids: CASSQGDTSGGTDTQYF. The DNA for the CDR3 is TGTGCCAGCAGCCAAGGTGATACTAGCGGGGGCACAGATACGCAGTATTTT.

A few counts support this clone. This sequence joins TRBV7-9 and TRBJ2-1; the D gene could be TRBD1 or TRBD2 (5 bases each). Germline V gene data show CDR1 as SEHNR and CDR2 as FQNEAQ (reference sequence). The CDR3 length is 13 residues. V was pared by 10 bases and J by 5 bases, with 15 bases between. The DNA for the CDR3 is TGTGCCACGTCGGGACGGGACCACAATGAGCAGTTCTTC. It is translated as CATSGRDHNEQFF.

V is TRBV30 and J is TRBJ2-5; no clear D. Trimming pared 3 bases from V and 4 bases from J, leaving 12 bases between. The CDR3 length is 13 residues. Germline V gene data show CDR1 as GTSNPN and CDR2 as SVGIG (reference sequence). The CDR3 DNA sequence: TGTGCCTGGAGGGGAAGAGGCGTAGAGACCCAGTACTTC. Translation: CAWRGRGVETQYF.

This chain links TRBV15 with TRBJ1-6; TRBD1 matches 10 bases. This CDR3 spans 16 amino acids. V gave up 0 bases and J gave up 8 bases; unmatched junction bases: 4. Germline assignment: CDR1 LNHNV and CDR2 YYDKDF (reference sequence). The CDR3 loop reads CATSRDRGTGDSPLHF. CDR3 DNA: TGTGCCACCAGCAGAGATCGTGGGACAGGGGATTCACCCCTCCACTTT.